The source of this TCR beta chain is a study of blood T cell repertoires in COVID-19. Whole-study context: Specimens from acute and convalescent COVID-19 originated in the United States, Italy and Spain.

Source study methods: Estimation of nucleated cell counts relied on the amplification of reference gene primers. The data were produced by immunoSEQ multiplex PCR, yet TCRdb's version contains in-frame clones alone and is incomplete. The DNA was the basis for D and trimming; V, J and clone size are from that table. The top ten clones hold more than 0.8% of a sample with a few hundred thousand clones, about 90% of them seen once. The recovered donors of Cohort 3 showed two negative PCRs, clearance, or symptom resolution. This clonotype was obtained from a woman aged 25-40 years who had recovered from COVID-19. The sequenced sample was PBMCs or T cells enriched from blood (not recorded which).

Here the CDR3 reads CAWSGTGVWGYTF. The CDR3 DNA is TGTGCCTGGAGTGGGACAGGGGTATGGGGCTACACCTTC. V usage is TRBV30 and J usage is TRBJ1-2; TRBD1 matches at 9 bases. The V gene end was trimmed by 1 base and the J gene end by 8 bases; junction bases not matched to a gene: 5. This CDR3 has 13 residues. Germline-derived CDR1 and CDR2 are GTSNPN and SVGIG (reference sequence).